A single sample gave rise to the 17 T cell receptor beta chains below, sequenced in a study of blood T cell repertoires in COVID-19. TCRdb keeps only in-frame clones here, not all; method: immunoSEQ multiplex PCR. This table has some 50,000 clones, approximately 87% appearing once. Specimen: peripheral blood. The source is a human donor in a cohort sampled during active COVID-19.

The CDR3 loop is CASSPRWGLDYGYTF. Here the CDR3 DNA reads TGTGCCAGCAGCCCTCGGTGGGGACTTGACTATGGCTACACCTTC. The genes are TRBV5-5 and TRBJ1-2; possible D gene TRBD1, 5 bases. The germline V and J ends were trimmed by 4 bases and 3 bases, with 16 bases remaining between them. The germline gives CDR1 SGHKS, CDR2 YYEKEE (reference sequence). The CDR3 contains 15 residues.

This clone came up a few times. This chain joins TRBV5-4 and TRBJ1-6, with 7 nucleotides matching TRBD1. V was clipped by 2 bases and J by 7 bases; unmatched bases: 3. The CDR3 contains 14 residues. The germline gives CDR1 SGHNT, CDR2 YYREEE (reference sequence). The CDR3 loop reads CASSFGTVNSPLHF. CDR3 in DNA: TGTGCCAGCAGCTTCGGGACAGTCAATTCACCCCTCCACTTT. The variable domain in full, with the rest retrieved from reference TRBV5-4 and TRBJ1-6, is ETGVTQSPTHLIKTRGQQVTLRCSSQSGHNTVSWYQQALGQGPQFIFQYYREEENGRGNFPPRFSGLQFPNYSSELNVNALELDDSALYLCASSFGTVNSPLHFGNGTRLTVT.

This clone was seen only once. This sequence joins TRBV24-1 and TRBJ2-1; 10 bases are shared with TRBD1. The V segment lost 4 bases and the J segment 6 bases; nucleotides outside the gene matches: 14. Germline CDR1 reads KGHDR; CDR2 reads SFDVKD. CDR3 length: 18 residues. CDR3 region: CATSDTRQGAVRVNEQFF. The CDR3 region has the DNA TGTGCCACCAGTGACACACGACAGGGGGCAGTTAGGGTCAATGAGCAGTTCTTC.

The V and J genes are TRBV27 and TRBJ1-4; 8 bases align to TRBD1. The CDR3 extends over 15 amino acids. Germline V gives CDR1 MNHEY, CDR2 SMNVEV (reference sequence). The V gene end was trimmed by 4 bases and the J gene end by 4 bases; junction bases not matched to a gene: 5. CDR3 nucleotides: TGTGCCAGCAGTTCAAACAGGGGGGGTAATGAAAAACTGTTTTTT. Its protein product is CASSSNRGGNEKLFF.

The chain employs TRBV3-1 (or the pseudogene TRBV3-2) and TRBJ1-3; TRBD1 is a possible D gene (6 bases). V lost 2 bases and J lost 2, with 13 bases in between. From germline, CDR1 is LGHDT and CDR2 YNNKEL (reference sequence). The CDR3 length is 16 residues. The CDR3 DNA reads TGTGCCAGCAGCCAACCTGGACAGAGTCCTGGAAACACCATATATTTT. This translates into CASSQPGQSPGNTIYF.

This chain connects TRBV10-3 to TRBJ2-5; tentatively, D is TRBD1 (5 bases). Trimming left V 6 bases short and J 1 base short, with 9 bases between. This CDR3 has 13 amino acids. Germline V gene lookup returns CDR1 ENHRY and CDR2 SYGVKD. CDR3 DNA sequence: TGTGCCATCAGGAGGACACCCCAAGAGACCCAGTACTTC. Its translation is CAIRRTPQETQYF.

The chain employs TRBV15 and TRBJ2-1, with D hard to call. The CDR3 has 12 amino acids. V was cut by 3 bases and J by 8 bases, with 8 bases left in between. Germline assignment: CDR1 LNHNV and CDR2 YYDKDF (reference sequence). CDR3 sequence (DNA): TGTGCCACCAGCAGTATCTTCCATGAGCAGTTCTTC. It specifies CATSSIFHEQFF.

The rearrangement joins TRBV3-1 (or the pseudogene TRBV3-2) to TRBJ1-1; D may be TRBD1 (6 bases). V dropped 4 bases and J dropped 1 base, with 16 bases sitting between them. The CDR3 runs to 16 residues. Germline CDR1 LGHDT, CDR2 YNNKEL (reference sequence). DNA of the CDR3: TGTGCCAGCAGCCCAAATGGACAGTGGGGGAACACTGAAGCTTTCTTT. Translation: CASSPNGQWGNTEAFF.

The V gene is TRBV11-2, the J gene TRBJ1-5; 7 bases agree with TRBD1. J gave up 5 bases and V 9 bases, and 7 bases lay outside the gene matches. The germline CDR1 and CDR2 sequences are SGHAT and FQNNGV. CDR3 length: 13 residues. CDR3 nucleotide sequence: TGTGCCAGTGGGACAGACTCCTATCAGCCCCAGCATTTT. It encodes CASGTDSYQPQHF.

This clone has just one count. V and J are TRBV20-1 and TRBJ2-5, with D possibly being TRBD1 (5 bases). CDR3 size: 11 residues. Germline CDR1 reads DFQATT; CDR2 reads SNEGSKA (reference sequence). V was cut by 8 bases and J by 4 bases, with 11 bases left in between. The CDR3 region has the DNA TGCAGTACTTTAAGGGGAGAGACCCAGTACTTC. As protein: CSTLRGETQYF.

The gene calls are TRBV25-1 and TRBJ2-2, with D possibly matching TRBD1 (7 bases). The CDR3 spans 15 residues. Germline loops: CDR1 MGHDK, CDR2 SYGVNS. The V gene lost 0 bases and the J gene lost 6 bases, with 11 bases spanning the gap. The CDR3 protein is CASSEYQGEAGELFF. The CDR3 bases are TGTGCCAGCAGTGAATATCAGGGGGAGGCCGGGGAGCTGTTTTTT. Supplemented by reference TRBV25-1 and TRBJ2-2, the full variable domain reads EADIYQTPRYLVIGTGKKITLECSQTMGHDKMYWYQQDPGMELHLIHYSYGVNSTEKGDLSSESTVSRIRTEHFPLTLESARPSHTSQYLCASSEYQGEAGELFFGEGSRLTVL.

The V and J genes are TRBV30 and TRBJ1-2; 7 bases match TRBD1. In germline, CDR1 is GTSNPN, CDR2 SVGIG (reference sequence). This CDR3 region has 13 residues. V gave up 0 bases and J gave up 8 bases; unmatched junction bases: 6. The CDR3 sequence is CAWSVVRDRGYTF. The CDR3 nucleotides are TGTGCCTGGAGTGTAGTCAGGGACAGAGGCTACACCTTC.

On this clone itself: One junction end does not reproduce the germline sequence, and a read error may be involved. The V call is TRBV24-1, the J call TRBJ2-1; TRBD2 aligns across 13 bases. The CDR3 has 14 amino acids. Germline V lookup: CDR1 KGHDR, CDR2 SFDVKD. The CDR3 region is CASSSGTSGNEQFF. In DNA, the CDR3 is TGTGCCTCCAGCTCCGGGACTAGCGGGAACGAGCAGTTCTTC.

The V gene is TRBV6-5, the J gene TRBJ1-1, with TRBD1 as a possible D gene (5 bases). Between the trimmed V and J ends, which lost 0 bases and 5 bases, there was a span of 13 bases. This CDR3 comprises 15 residues. Germline-derived CDR1 and CDR2 are MNHEY and SVGAGI. The CDR3 sequence is CASSYSTPGHTEAFF. The DNA of the CDR3 is TGTGCCAGCAGTTACTCGACCCCAGGGCATACTGAAGCTTTCTTT.

The rearrangement joins TRBV27 to TRBJ2-1, with D possibly being TRBD2 (7 bases). V lost 8 bases to trimming and J lost 0 bases, with 20 bases between them. CDR1 and CDR2 from the germline V gene are MNHEY and SMNVEV (reference sequence). The CDR3 is 17 amino acids. This chain's CDR3 is CASQVGLGGSSYNEQFF. The DNA of the CDR3 is TGTGCCAGCCAGGTCGGACTAGGGGGAAGCTCCTACAATGAGCAGTTCTTC.

V usage is TRBV12-5 and J usage is TRBJ2-5; no clear D gene. Trimming took 6 bases from V and 0 from J, leaving 8 bases between them. CDR1 is LGHNT, CDR2 FRNRAP, per germline. CDR3 length: 13 amino acids. CDR3 in DNA: TGTGCTAGTGGCCCAGTGTACCAAGAGACCCAGTACTTC. This encodes CASGPVYQETQYF.

This clone appeared once. The genes are TRBV7-2 and TRBJ2-3; D is perhaps TRBD2 (6 bases). Trimming took 5 bases from V and 1 from J, leaving 10 bases between them. The germline CDR1 and CDR2 sequences are SGHTA and FQGNSA. There are 14 residues in the CDR3. CDR3 amino acids: CASSPGEGTDTQYF. In nucleotides, the CDR3 is TGTGCCAGCAGCCCCGGGGAGGGCACAGATACGCAGTATTTT. The full variable domain, its missing parts supplied by reference TRBV7-2 and TRBJ2-3, is GAGVSQSPSNKVTEKGKDVELRCDPISGHTALYWYRQSLGQGLEFLIYFQGNSAPDKSGLPSDRFSAERTGGSVSTLTIQRTQQEDSAVYLCASSPGEGTDTQYFGPGTRLTVL.